This T cell receptor beta chain was observed in a study of T cells in Graves' hyperthyroidism and ophthalmopathy. Study-level results: Blood samples included most of the expanded thyroid clonotypes exceeding 0.001.

This CDR3 region has 15 residues. With 7 bases clipped from V and 0 bases from J, the junction kept 5 bases outside the gene matches. Germline V CDR1 and CDR2: SNHLY, FYNNEI. This clonotype was picked up many times. Its matching antigen is unknown. Using RNA transcripts as the source, TCR beta CDR3 regions were amplified. With the HTBI primer set, the TCR CDR3 went through a first round of RT-PCR. MiXCR, applied by TCRdb to the multiplex PCR reads, yields one record per CDR3 protein. The repertoire holds 340,000 or so distinct CDR3 sequences, with roughly a fifth as singletons. This clonotype was obtained from a woman in her forties or fifties with Graves' hyperthyroidism. Sequencing used blood. V usage is TRBV2 and J usage is TRBJ1-1, with 10 bases fitting TRBD1. The CDR3 protein is CASKLGQGMNTEAFF. CDR3 sequence (DNA): TGTGCCAGCAAGTTGGGACAGGGGATGAACACTGAAGCTTTCTTT. The full variable domain, its missing parts supplied by reference TRBV2 and TRBJ1-1, is EPEVTQTPSHQVTQMGQEVILRCVPISNHLYFYWYRQILGQKVEFLVSFYNNEISEKSEIFDDQFSVERPDGSNFTLKIRSTKLEDSAMYFCASKLGQGMNTEAFFGQGTRLTVV.